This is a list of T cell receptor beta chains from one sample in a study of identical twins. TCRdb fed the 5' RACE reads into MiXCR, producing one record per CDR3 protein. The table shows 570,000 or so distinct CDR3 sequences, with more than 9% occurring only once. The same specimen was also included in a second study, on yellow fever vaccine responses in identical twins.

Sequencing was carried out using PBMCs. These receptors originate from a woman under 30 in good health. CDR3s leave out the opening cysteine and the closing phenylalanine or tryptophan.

ASSPLPSSYEQY,TRBV12-3/TRBV12-4,TRBJ2-7
ASSQQPLQGDEQF,TRBV11-2,TRBJ2-1
SAPDSRSGYNEQF,TRBV20-1,TRBJ2-1
SARDRGLGTYEQY,TRBV20-1,TRBJ2-7
ASSYGQGSHEQY,TRBV5-1,TRBJ2-7
ASSRGGRPKTTDTQY,TRBV3-1,TRBJ2-3
SVLLTSGRAFLEELF,TRBV29-1,TRBJ2-2
ASSVPGPRAREQY,TRBV6-1,TRBJ2-7
ASSYWGAGELF,TRBV6-5,TRBJ2-2
ASSLPGSFRPETQY,TRBV9,TRBJ2-5
ASSPYRDTMNTEAF,TRBV18,TRBJ1-1
SATRRNEQF,TRBV20-1,TRBJ2-1
ASSLFNRGQGFYGYT,TRBV28,TRBJ1-2
ASSFYRAEATGELF,TRBV5-1,TRBJ2-2
ASSPRSGKSYNEQF,TRBV3-1,TRBJ2-1